The clone carrying this T cell receptor (beta chain) was found many times. As yet, its antigen is unknown. Trimming took off 5 bases at V and 9 bases at J, with 14 bases between the two ends. This CDR3 is built from 13 residues. Germline lookup yields CDR1 SGHTA and CDR2 FQGTGA. These data come from a study of blood T cells in healthy people across ages. Overall study: Template switching retrieved approximately one barcoded beta molecule for each two T cells.

The study's findings and limits: Changes seen in expanded clonotypes were possibly confounded by donor CMV status left unknown.

The use of a sample-barcoded 5' primer and a J-beta primer mix characterized a second PCR of roughly 6 to 11 cycles. TCRdb independently ran MiXCR on the 5' RACE reads; one entry per CDR3 protein. The sample includes hundreds of thousands of distinct CDR3 sequences, about 30% of them seen just once. This TCR derives from an elderly woman in good health. The sample comprised blood. This rearrangement joins TRBV7-3 to TRBJ2-1; weak D call: TRBD2 (7 bases). As DNA, the CDR3 is TGTGCCAGCAGCCCCAGGGGACTATCTGAGCAGTTCTTC. It translates to CASSPRGLSEQFF. Full variable domain (missing parts from reference TRBV7-3 and TRBJ2-1): GAGVSQTPSNKVTEKGKYVELRCDPISGHTALYWYRQSLGQGPEFLIYFQGTGAADDSGLPNDRFFAVRPEGSVSTLKIQRTERGDSAVYLCASSPRGLSEQFFGPGTRLTVL.